This is a list of T cell receptor beta chains from one sample in a study of blood T cell repertoires in COVID-19. Using immunoSEQ multiplex PCR, the repertoire was profiled, and TCRdb retains in-frame clones only, with some absent. The table shows 280,000 or so clones, with 80% to 90% occurring only once. Sequenced material: peripheral blood. The receptor source for this set is a woman aged 45 to 65 who had recovered from COVID-19. The CDR3 runs from the conserved cysteine through the conserved F or W. A D gene is named only where the DNA matches it firmly. Part of the rows lack a size; the others show once, few, many or a class for expanded clones.

v_call	d_call	clone_size	j_call	cdr3_nt	cdr3_aa
TRBV3-1/TRBV3-2	TRBD2	NA	TRBJ2-7	TGTGCCAGCAGCCAAGATTCTGGGACTAGCTCCGAGCAGTACTTC	CASSQDSGTSSEQYF
TRBV7-2	TRBD1	NA	TRBJ1-2	TGTGCCAGCAGGGCAGGGGGCCCTAACTATGGCTACACCTTC	CASRAGGPNYGYTF
TRBV7-2	NA	NA	TRBJ1-1	TGTGCCAGCAGCCTCTCTCAAGGGGGTAGTGAAGCTTTCTTT	CASSLSQGGSEAFF
TRBV24-1	NA	NA	TRBJ2-5	TGTGCCACCAGTGATTCCGGGCCCGAGCGGGAGACCCAGTACTTC	CATSDSGPERETQYF
TRBV7-2	NA	NA	TRBJ2-5	TGTGCCAGCAGCAAAGGCGGGATCCAAGAGACCCAGTACTTC	CASSKGGIQETQYF
TRBV30	NA	NA	TRBJ2-1	TGTGCCTGGAGTCCCCCGGGGTACAATGAGCAGTTCTTC	CAWSPPGYNEQFF
TRBV28	NA	NA	TRBJ1-2	TGTGCCAGCAGTGGGGCAGGCAGGGCTAACTATGGCTACACCTTC	CASSGAGRANYGYTF
TRBV19	TRBD1	once	TRBJ1-1	TGTGCCACCTCACCGCAACCCGGACAGGGGGGGAGGGGCACTGAAGCTTTCTTT	CATSPQPGQGGRGTEAFF
TRBV7-2	NA	NA	TRBJ2-4	TGTGCCAGCAGCAGAGGTCGGCAGGGGTGGAACATTCAGTACTTC	CASSRGRQGWNIQYF
TRBV9	TRBD2	NA	TRBJ2-1	TGTGCCAGCAGCTACAGGCTGGGACTAGCGGAACACAATGAGCAGTTCTTC	CASSYRLGLAEHNEQFF
TRBV29-1	NA	NA	TRBJ2-6	TGCAGCGTTCCCCAGGGATACGGGGCCAACGTCCTGACTTTC	CSVPQGYGANVLTF
TRBV3-1/TRBV3-2	TRBD2	NA	TRBJ2-2	TGTGCCAGCAGCCAGCAGCCACTTTGGACTAGCGAAGGGGAGCTGTTTTTT	CASSQQPLWTSEGELFF
TRBV28	TRBD2	NA	TRBJ2-7	TGTGCCAGCGGCGGGACTAGCGCCTCTTACGAGCAGTACTTC	CASGGTSASYEQYF
TRBV19	TRBD2	once	TRBJ2-1	TGTGCCAGTAGTATTTGGACTAGCGGGAGAAACAATGAGCAGTTCTTC	CASSIWTSGRNNEQFF
TRBV5-1	NA	once	TRBJ2-7	TGCGCCAGCAGCTTACGTTCCGGGGGGCGCAGGGACGAGCAGTACTTC	CASSLRSGGRRDEQYF
TRBV2	NA	NA	TRBJ2-2	TGTGCCAGCAGTGGGGACACACCGAACACCGGGGAGCTGTTTTTT	CASSGDTPNTGELFF
TRBV18	TRBD1	NA	TRBJ2-1	TGTGCCAGCTCACCACCCGGGACAGCTCTTAATGAGCAGTTCTTC	CASSPPGTALNEQFF
TRBV9	NA	NA	TRBJ1-2	TGTGCCAGCAGCGAAGGGGCAAACTATGGCTACACCTTC	CASSEGANYGYTF
TRBV4-3	NA	NA	TRBJ2-7	TGCGCCAGCAGCCAAGAGAGGCACGTACTCTACGAGCAGTACTTC	CASSQERHVLYEQYF
TRBV19	NA	NA	TRBJ2-3	TGTGCCAGTAGTATCTTGAACAGGGAGAGTGTGGATACGCAGTATTTT	CASSILNRESVDTQYF
TRBV5-4	TRBD2	once	TRBJ2-7	TGTGCCAGCAGCCCCGGACTAGCGGGATCCTACGAGCAGTACTTC	CASSPGLAGSYEQYF
TRBV30	NA	NA	TRBJ2-1	TGTGCCTGTGGACTTAACTACAATGAGCAGTTCTTC	CACGLNYNEQFF
TRBV9	NA	NA	TRBJ2-2	TGTGCCAGCAGCGTAAAAGGGGGATTCGACACCGGGGAGCTGTTTTTT	CASSVKGGFDTGELFF